The T cell receptor (beta chain) under discussion was sequenced for a study of shared clonotypes between healthy human individuals (dated by TCRdb to the early 2020s). Some background on the complete study: A couple of women and a few men aged 18 to 49 years were included in the cohort. Per donor, leukapheresis produced somewhere between about 0.94 and 9 billion PBMCs. To increase sequencing depth and limit assay-specific biases, TCR repertoire library preparation and sequencing were carried out by different laboratories using diverse techniques. The study deeply sequenced blood TCR repertoires of roughly five healthy adults to estimate repertoire size and the extent of clonotype sharing between individuals.

Turning to this clone: Its antigen specificity is not known. No base qualities exist here, and no much larger clone lies one base off it.

Here is what the overall study found, with its caveats: Because the study included only a small number of donors, the genetic and exposure-history diversity represented was limited. Sampling was restricted to blood, and TCR repertoires in tissues likely differ from the TCR repertoires found in blood. Pairwise subsampling indicated that sequencing depth was expected to affect the degree of clonotype sharing among donors.

The donors were healthy, HIV-negative adults who had no recently reported acute infections or vaccinations. Only Caucasian adults living in Nashville, Tennessee, USA were represented among the donors. For unsorted samples, tens of millions of PBMCs were counted and genomic DNA was extracted with the QIAamp DNA Blood Mini kit. After blood collection by leukapheresis, PBMCs were isolated using Ficoll-Histopaque density gradient centrifugation and then cryopreserved in the vapor phase of liquid nitrogen. Using the deep immunoSEQ assay, multiplex PCR amplified TCR CDR3 regions from genomic DNA. Extracted genomic DNA from each cell subset was spread evenly across all wells of several immunoSEQ 96-well plates, with each plate serving as a replicate. Each replicate PCR for unsorted PBMC received roughly 300 ng genomic DNA, equal to 30,000 to 35,000 T cell genomes. Genomic DNA from unsorted PBMC was sequenced over ten immunoSEQ deep assay plates. Purified libraries were measured with a Qubit 3.0 fluorometer, size-checked on a Bioanalyzer 2100, and measured again with the KAPA Library Quantification kit. Every immunoSEQ 96-well plate was sequenced on a separate single-read 150-cycle Illumina NextSeq 550 flow cell. Concerning the study's data processing: Because only junctional sequences without quality scores were contained in the immunoSEQ output, filtering matching that applied to full-length reads could not be performed. Sequences were annotated with PyIR, a Python wrapper for IgBLAST v1.9, using IMGT germline references to assign V/J genes and CDR3. Reads were filtered out if the reads had weak V/J assignments (E-value above 1e-6), no CDR3, stop codons, out-of-frame junctions, or ambiguous translated residues. V3J clonotypes were defined as sequences sharing an identical inferred V gene, J gene, and CDR3 amino acid sequence. Percentage overlap between repertoires was calculated by dividing the number of shared unique clonotypes by the size of the smaller repertoire. Richness of each repertoire was evaluated using RTK rarefaction, the Chao1 estimator, and Recon v2.1 estimates of unobserved clonotypes. TCRdb's version of the immuneACCESS table is confined to in-frame rearrangements and falls short of the full clone set. An unresolved V gene accounts for under half of the shortfall where checked; the remainder is of unknown origin. The V and J calls and clone size were taken over from that table, and D and trimming were inferred from the DNA. Present in this sample are about 470,000 clones, roughly 80% of which were seen just once. The ten largest clones represent roughly 13% of the sample.

V lost 7 bases and J lost 8 bases, and the count of bases not matched to a germline gene is 5. The CDR3 contains 12 residues, cysteine and phenylalanine counted. CDR3 DNA is the only sequence kept; it has 36 bases, read in frame from the first base. For CDR1 and CDR2, the germline V gene (reference sequence) lists SEHNR and FQNEAQ. Sample: PBMCs. The chain was built from TRBV7-9 and TRBJ2-1; a stretch of 7 junction bases matches TRBD2. The sequence derives from a woman in her thirties or forties in good health. Some clones in this sample may be carry-over from other donors' samples. CDR3 protein: CASTVGRDEQFF. The nucleotides read TGTGCCAGCACCGTGGGGAGGGATGAGCAGTTCTTC.